The T cell receptor (beta chain) described here comes from a study of blood T cells in healthy people across ages. Overall study findings and caveats: Higher diversity and more naive CD4+ cells were features of long-lived donors, compared to aged donors. Unsorted PBMC input precluded a conclusive naive versus antigen-experienced comparison.

Primers used in a second PCR of about 6 to 11 cycles were a sample-barcoded 5' primer and a J-beta primer mix. TCRdb called the 5' RACE reads again in MiXCR, with one record for every CDR3 protein. The repertoire consists of over 1,500,000 distinct CDR3 sequences, with roughly 52% occurring once and the leading ten covering more than 2%. The individuals who served as donors were healthy Caucasians living in Russia, aged roughly 6 to 90. Every sample had a minimum of 6.5 million PBMCs isolated. Notes on this clonotype: Its antigen is unidentified.

Trimming took 3 bases from V and 7 from J, leaving 15 bases between them. Germline-derived CDR1 and CDR2 are KGHDR and SFDVKD. This CDR3 is 15 amino acids long. The sequencing input was blood. The clonotype was recovered from a woman in her thirties or forties in good health. The V call is TRBV24-1, the J call TRBJ2-1, with D uncertain. The CDR3: CATSDPVDPLNEQFF. In DNA, the CDR3 is TGTGCCACCAGTGATCCCGTCGACCCACTGAATGAGCAGTTCTTC.